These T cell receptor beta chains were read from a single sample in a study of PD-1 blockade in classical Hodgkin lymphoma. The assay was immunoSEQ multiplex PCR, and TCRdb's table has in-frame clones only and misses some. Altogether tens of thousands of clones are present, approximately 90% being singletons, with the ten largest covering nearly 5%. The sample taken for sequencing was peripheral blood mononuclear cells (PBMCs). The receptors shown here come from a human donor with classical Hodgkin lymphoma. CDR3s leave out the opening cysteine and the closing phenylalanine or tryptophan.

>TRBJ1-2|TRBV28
ASRTVGTGSIYGYT
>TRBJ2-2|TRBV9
ASSAGTGGTGELF
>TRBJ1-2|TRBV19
ASSENWLPDYGYT
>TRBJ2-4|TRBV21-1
ASSKEGTSVGAKNIQY
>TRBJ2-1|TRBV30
AWSLKGLAVDNEQF
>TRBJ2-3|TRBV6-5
ASRLQGAIDTQY
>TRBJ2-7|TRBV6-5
ASSLWRERDEQY
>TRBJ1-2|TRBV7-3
ASSPDRTGYGYT
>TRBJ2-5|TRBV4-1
ASSQPGRDSQETQY
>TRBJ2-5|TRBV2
ASSLRSTGAQY
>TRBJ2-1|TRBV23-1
ASTDRAEEQF
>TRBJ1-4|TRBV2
ASRQTGGNEKLF
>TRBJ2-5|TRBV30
AWSRWTPTQETQY
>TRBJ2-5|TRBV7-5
EALCQNLRGGTQETQY
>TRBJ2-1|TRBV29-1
SVPLGDYNEQF
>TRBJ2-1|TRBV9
ASGGLAAYNEQF
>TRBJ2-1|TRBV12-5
ASGLFGNEQF
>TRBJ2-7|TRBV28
ASSSPGLAGGPAYEQY